A single sample is the source of the 8 T cell receptor beta chains below, sequenced in a study of OX40 agonist ivuxolimab in advanced cancers. Clones were sequenced by immunoSEQ multiplex PCR, and TCRdb holds only the in-frame ones, with some missing. The sample shows around 68,000 clones, around 86% of them seen only once. The input for sequencing was CD4+ or CD8+ T cells sorted from blood, taken in a trial of the OX40 agonist ivuxolimab. The origin of the receptors is an adult with an advanced solid tumor such as melanoma, head and neck, liver or kidney cancer.

This chain connects TRBV15 to TRBJ1-3, with 7 bases aligning to TRBD1. V lost 1 base to trimming and J lost 8 bases; unmatched junction nucleotides: 5. The CDR3 covers 14 residues. Germline values: CDR1 LNHNV, CDR2 YYDKDF (reference sequence). DNA of the CDR3: TGTGCCACCAGCAGAGCGACAGGGAAGGACACCATATATTTT. Translated: CATSRATGKDTIYF.

This clone was seen a few times. This sequence joins TRBV5-1 and TRBJ2-7; D could derive from TRBD1 or TRBD2 (5 bases each). From germline, CDR1 is SGHRS and CDR2 YFSETQ. V lost 0 bases and J lost 5, with 15 bases in between. CDR3 length: 15 residues. CDR3: CASSLAQSGPNEQYF. The CDR3 coding sequence is TGCGCCAGCAGCTTGGCCCAGTCGGGACCTAACGAGCAGTACTTC. The entire variable domain, with the rest obtained from reference TRBV5-1 and TRBJ2-7, is as follows: KAGVTQTPRYLIKTRGQQVTLSCSPISGHRSVSWYQQTPGQGLQFLFEYFSETQRNKGNFPGRFSGRQFSNSRSEMNVSTLELGDSALYLCASSLAQSGPNEQYFGPGTRLTVT.

The chain links TRBV6-5 to TRBJ1-1; a weak D match, TRBD1 (5 bases). Trimming removed 11 bases from V and 6 bases from J, with 16 bases in between. This CDR3 is built from 12 residues. Germline V gene sequence: CDR1 MNHEY, CDR2 SVGAGI. The CDR3: CAARRRGAEAFF. The DNA of the CDR3 is TGTGCCGCCCGGCGGAGGGGCGCTGAAGCTTTCTTT.

The count of this clone is one. V gene TRBV5-1 combines with J gene TRBJ2-5; D is unresolved. CDR1 SGHRS and CDR2 YFSETQ come from the germline V gene. The CDR3 is 15 amino acids. V gave up 7 bases and J gave up 1 base, with 17 bases separating them. This chain's CDR3 is CASSKAGPGQETQYF. The CDR3 DNA reads as TGCGCCAGCTCGAAAGCAGGACCCGGCCAAGAGACCCAGTACTTC. Complete variable domain (other parts from reference TRBV5-1 and TRBJ2-5): KAGVTQTPRYLIKTRGQQVTLSCSPISGHRSVSWYQQTPGQGLQFLFEYFSETQRNKGNFPGRFSGRQFSNSRSEMNVSTLELGDSALYLCASSKAGPGQETQYFGPGTRLLVL.

The chain uses TRBV7-6 and TRBJ2-2; 15 bases line up with TRBD2. From germline, CDR1 is SGHVS and CDR2 FNYEAQ. Losses at the gene ends were 1 base for V and 0 bases for J; bases not matched to a gene: 12. The CDR3 sequence is 22 residues long. CDR3 protein: CASSLEAWTSGGARANTGELFF. In nucleotides, the CDR3 is TGTGCCAGCAGCTTAGAGGCTTGGACTAGCGGGGGGGCGAGAGCGAACACCGGGGAGCTGTTTTTT.

The chain is built from TRBV19 and TRBJ1-4; 12 bases fit TRBD1. Germline loops: CDR1 LNHDA, CDR2 SQIVND (reference sequence). CDR3 length equals 18 residues. J gave up 3 bases and V 2 bases, and 7 bases lay outside the gene matches. In DNA, the CDR3 is TGTGCCAGTAGTATACCCCGGGACAGGGGGCTCTCTAATGAAAAACTGTTTTTT. It translates to CASSIPRDRGLSNEKLFF. The full variable domain, in which reference TRBV19 and TRBJ1-4 provide the parts outside the CDR3, is DGGITQSPKYLFRKEGQNVTLSCEQNLNHDAMYWYRQDPGQGLRLIYYSQIVNDFQKGDIAEGYSVSREKKESFPLTVTSAQKNPTAFYLCASSIPRDRGLSNEKLFFGSGTQLSVL.

CDR3 sequence (DNA): TGTGCCACCCCCGGGACAGGGAACGAGCAGTACTTC. It specifies CATPGTGNEQYF. The rearrangement links TRBV19 to TRBJ2-7, with 9 bases lining up with TRBD1. Germline V gives CDR1 LNHDA, CDR2 SQIVND (reference sequence). There are 12 residues in the CDR3. The junction had 6 bases not matched to a gene; V was cut back by 10 bases and J by 5 bases.

The chain joins TRBV7-2 to TRBJ2-3, with D uncertain. In germline, CDR1 is SGHTA, CDR2 FQGNSA. The CDR3 totals 13 residues. V dropped 5 bases and J dropped 0 bases, with 6 bases sitting between them. The CDR3 region has the DNA TGTGCCAGCAGCCCGGCTAGCACAGATACGCAGTATTTT. Encoded protein: CASSPASTDTQYF.